These 8 T cell receptor beta chains were all obtained from the same sample, sequenced in a study of T cell changes during pregnancy in multiple sclerosis. TCRdb's table, derived via immunoSEQ multiplex PCR, lists solely in-frame clones and lacks some. The sample includes approximately 31,000 clones, 90% to 95% seen only once; the top ten take around 0.4%. The material was CD4+ T cells from peripheral blood mononuclear cells, obtained in the second trimester of pregnancy. The receptors originated from a female donor with multiple sclerosis, enrolled in a pregnancy study.

The rearrangement links TRBV4-3 to TRBJ1-3; D perhaps matches TRBD1 (5 bases). V lost 0 bases and J 1 base, leaving 7 bases between the germline ends. The CDR3 sequence is 15 residues long. In germline, CDR1 is LGHNA, CDR2 YSLEER. CDR3 nucleotides: TGCGCCAGCAGCCAAGAAGACAGATCTGGAAACACCATATATTTT. Translation: CASSQEDRSGNTIYF.

The V and J genes are TRBV30 and TRBJ1-4; possible D gene TRBD1, 5 bases. This CDR3 comprises 15 residues. CDR1 is GTSNPN, CDR2 SVGIG, per germline (reference sequence). V lost 1 base, J lost 5 bases, and 14 bases lay in between. DNA for the CDR3: TGTGCCTGGAGTGGCACAGGCCTCCCCAATGAAAAACTGTTTTTT. It yields the protein CAWSGTGLPNEKLFF.

This chain connects TRBV5-1 to TRBJ1-1, with D possibly TRBD1 on 6 matching bases. The germline V gene encodes CDR1 SGHRS and CDR2 YFSETQ. V shed 2 bases and J shed 5 bases, with 13 bases lying between them. There are 14 residues in the CDR3. The CDR3: CASSFIRDTTEAFF. The CDR3 DNA is TGCGCCAGCAGCTTTATCCGGGACACGACTGAAGCTTTCTTT.

This clone was picked up one time. The chain employs TRBV10-2 and TRBJ2-1; 8 bases are a match to TRBD2. CDR3 length: 14 amino acids. V gave up 10 bases and J gave up 5 bases; unmatched junction bases: 10. Germline CDR1 WSHSY, CDR2 SAAADI. CDR3 residues: CATQTGGRNNEQFF. The CDR3 bases are TGCGCCACCCAAACCGGCGGGAGGAACAATGAGCAGTTCTTC.

The V gene is TRBV29-1, the J gene TRBJ2-1, with 10 bases aligning to TRBD2. CDR3 size: 12 residues. V lost 6 bases and J lost 8; bases outside the gene matches: 4. Per the germline V gene, CDR1 is SQVTM and CDR2 is ANQGSEA. Here the CDR3 DNA reads TGCAGCGTCTCTAGCGGGAGCGATGAGCAGTTCTTC. Amino acid sequence: CSVSSGSDEQFF.

The chain is built from TRBV19 and TRBJ1-3; 8 bases map to TRBD1. J was trimmed by 4 bases and V by 6 bases; bases with no gene match: 14. The CDR3 spans 17 residues. Germline CDR1 and CDR2: LNHDA and SQIVND (reference sequence). Here the CDR3 reads CASRRLATGQAGNTIYF. CDR3 in DNA: TGTGCCAGTAGACGACTGGCAACGGGACAGGCGGGAAACACCATATATTTT.

V and J are TRBV29-1 and TRBJ2-2; no firm D call. Germline assignment: CDR1 SQVTM and CDR2 ANQGSEA. V dropped 7 bases and J dropped 0 bases, with 12 bases sitting between them. The CDR3 has 14 amino acids. The CDR3 DNA reads as TGCAGCGCCGGGTCAGCGTCGAACACCGGGGAGCTGTTTTTT. Amino acid sequence: CSAGSASNTGELFF.

This clone was seen just once. The chain recombines TRBV7-9 with TRBJ2-1; TRBD2 is a possible D gene (6 bases). The CDR3 spans 14 residues. V lost 0 bases to trimming and J lost 9 bases, with 12 bases between them. Germline-derived CDR1 and CDR2 are SEHNR and FQNEAQ (reference sequence). This CDR3 reads CASSLAIRSGEQFF. The CDR3 DNA follows: TGTGCCAGCAGCTTAGCGATTCGTAGCGGTGAGCAGTTCTTC.